One T cell receptor (beta chain) is described in this entry. Authors of the study amplified TCR beta CDR3 regions from RNA transcripts. The TCR CDR3 was amplified in a first-round RT-PCR using the HTBI primer set. Each CDR3 protein gets one entry after TCRdb re-called the multiplex PCR reads with MiXCR. The sample yields a few hundred thousand distinct CDR3 sequences, more than 20% seen once. The sample comes from a study of T cells in Graves' hyperthyroidism and ophthalmopathy. This clonotype originated in a man in his forties or fifties with Graves' hyperthyroidism. Sequencing was carried out using blood.

The CDR3 sequence is CASNDDRDLISYNEQFF. As DNA, the CDR3 is TGTGCCAGCAACGATGACAGGGACCTAATCTCCTACAATGAGCAGTTCTTC. The chain couples TRBV7-3 to TRBJ2-1; 7 bases align to TRBD1. Trimming cost V 7 bases and J 0 bases; bases outside gene matches: 12. Germline CDR1 and CDR2: SGHTA and FQGTGA. The CDR3 runs 17 residues.